This entry lists 17 T cell receptor beta chains sequenced from one sample in a study of T cell responses to AZD1222 COVID-19 vaccine. TCRdb keeps only in-frame clones here, not all; method: immunoSEQ multiplex PCR. Altogether about 140,000 clones are present, about 89% being singletons, with the ten largest covering over 3.5%. The source material was peripheral blood, sampled on day 0 of AZD1222 vaccination. Receptor source: an adult in good health.

V gene TRBV20-1 combines with J gene TRBJ1-1; D is unresolved. The CDR3 is 11 amino acids. Trimming took 6 bases from V and 5 from J, leaving 10 bases between them. The germline CDR1 and CDR2 sequences are DFQATT and SNEGSKA (reference sequence). The chain's CDR3 is CSAADGTEAFF. Here the CDR3 DNA reads TGCAGTGCGGCAGACGGTACTGAAGCTTTCTTT.

The chain uses TRBV29-1 and TRBJ1-6, with D possibly matching TRBD1 (6 bases). From germline, CDR1 is SQVTM and CDR2 ANQGSEA. Trimming cost V 6 bases and J 5 bases, with 17 bases left between them. The CDR3 totals 15 residues. The DNA for the CDR3 is TGCAGCGTCCTGGACGGGGACAACAATAATTCACCCCTCCACTTT. It specifies CSVLDGDNNNSPLHF. The variable domain in full, completed from reference TRBV29-1 and TRBJ1-6, reads SAVISQKPSRDICQRGTSLTIQCQVDSQVTMMFWYRQQPGQSLTLIATANQGSEATYESGFVIDKFPISRPNLTFSTLTVSNMSPEDSSIYLCSVLDGDNNNSPLHFGNGTRLTVT.

The chain joins TRBV14 to TRBJ2-2; the D is unclear. Per the germline V gene, CDR1 is SGHDN and CDR2 is FVKESK. Trimming took off 6 bases at V and 4 bases at J, with 9 bases between the two ends. The CDR3 sequence is 13 residues long. CDR3 residues: CASSLLITGELFF. The CDR3 DNA sequence: TGTGCCAGCAGTCTCCTTATCACCGGGGAGCTGTTTTTT.

V and J are TRBV5-1 and TRBJ1-2; TRBD1 matches at 7 bases. Germline V CDR1 and CDR2: SGHRS, YFSETQ. V shed 0 bases and J 10 bases; nucleotides not matched to a gene: 12. The CDR3 consists of 15 residues. The CDR3 nucleotides read TGCGCCAGCAGCTTGGGAGGGGGCTCAGCGCCGGACTACACCTTC. Translating gives CASSLGGGSAPDYTF.

This rearrangement joins TRBV7-6 to TRBJ2-3, with 13 bases that match TRBD2. This CDR3 is built from 16 residues. Trimming cost V 5 bases and J 4 bases; bases outside gene matches: 6. Germline CDR1 and CDR2: SGHVS and FNYEAQ. The CDR3 DNA is TGTGCCAGCAGCCCGGGACTAGCGGGACTGGCAGATACGCAGTATTTT. Translation: CASSPGLAGLADTQYF.

The V call is TRBV5-5, the J call TRBJ1-2; 9 bases are shared with TRBD1. V lost 3 bases to trimming and J lost 8 bases; unmatched junction nucleotides: 11. CDR1 is SGHKS and CDR2 is YYEKEE in the germline V gene (reference sequence). CDR3 length equals 15 residues. The CDR3 DNA reads TGTGCCAGCAGCTACATTATACAGGGGGCCAGGGGCTACACCTTC. Translating it yields CASSYIIQGARGYTF.

The V call is TRBV19, the J call TRBJ2-7; TRBD2 matches at 7 bases. This CDR3 region has 15 residues. CDR1 is LNHDA and CDR2 is SQIVND in the germline V gene (reference sequence). The V gene end was trimmed by 8 bases and the J gene end by 0 bases; junction bases not matched to a gene: 10. CDR3 sequence: CASAVDIAGSYEQYF. DNA for the CDR3: TGTGCCAGTGCGGTGGATATAGCGGGCTCCTACGAGCAGTACTTC.

This chain connects TRBV18 to TRBJ1-1; TRBD1 is a possible D gene (5 bases). Germline CDR1 is KGHSH and CDR2 is LQKENI. Trimming pared 5 bases from V and 4 bases from J, leaving 11 bases between. This CDR3 region has 13 residues. The CDR3 here is CASSTTESTEAFF. DNA for the CDR3: TGTGCCAGCTCAACGACAGAGTCCACTGAAGCTTTCTTT.

The V and J genes are TRBV24-1 and TRBJ2-3; D possibly matches TRBD1 or TRBD2 (5 bases each). V was cut by 4 bases and J by 8 bases, with 18 bases left in between. Germline CDR1 is KGHDR and CDR2 is SFDVKD. The CDR3 is made up of 15 amino acids. CDR3 residues: CATSDSRNQGRTQYF. DNA for the CDR3: TGTGCCACCAGTGACTCGCGTAATCAGGGACGTACGCAGTATTTT.

V and J are TRBV6-5 and TRBJ1-1; D not certain. Trimming shortened V by 6 bases and J by 2 bases, and 13 bases separated the two germline ends. The CDR3 length is 14 residues. Germline lookup yields CDR1 MNHEY and CDR2 SVGAGI. In DNA, the CDR3 is TGTGCCAGCAGGGCCCCGCGGGGTAACACTGAAGCTTTCTTT. It encodes CASRAPRGNTEAFF.

CDR3 loop: CASSSTPRGNGYTF. The DNA of the CDR3 is TGTGCCAGCAGTTCAACCCCGAGGGGGAACGGCTACACCTTC. This chain uses TRBV28 with TRBJ1-2; D might be TRBD1 (6 bases). CDR1 is MDHEN, CDR2 SYDVKM, per germline. Trimming removed 4 bases from V and 8 bases from J, with 17 bases in between. The CDR3 contains 14 residues.

This clone was observed a few times. The genes are TRBV19 and TRBJ2-5; D might be TRBD2 (6 bases). Germline V gene data show CDR1 as LNHDA and CDR2 as SQIVND (reference sequence). The CDR3 has 13 residues. The V and J ends lost 3 bases and 2 bases respectively, with 7 bases between them. DNA of the CDR3: TGTGCCAGTAGTATTCGGGGGCAAGAGACCCAGTACTTC. Its translation is CASSIRGQETQYF.

CDR3 protein: CASSLRGADTQYF. The CDR3 DNA sequence: TGTGCCAGCAGTTTGCGGGGGGCAGATACGCAGTATTTT. The chain recombines TRBV27 with TRBJ2-3; 8 positions agree with TRBD2. V lost 3 bases and J lost 4; bases outside the gene matches: 0. Germline V gene data show CDR1 as MNHEY and CDR2 as SMNVEV (reference sequence). This CDR3 has 13 residues.

The chain recombines TRBV19 with TRBJ2-1; 8 bases align to TRBD2. The V gene end was trimmed by 4 bases and the J gene end by 6 bases; junction bases not matched to a gene: 8. Germline V gives CDR1 LNHDA, CDR2 SQIVND (reference sequence). This CDR3 has 15 residues. The chain's CDR3 is CASSTPPAGGNEQFF. DNA of the CDR3: TGTGCCAGTAGTACCCCCCCTGCGGGGGGCAATGAGCAGTTCTTC.

The chain recombines TRBV7-2 with TRBJ2-5, with D perhaps TRBD1 (6 bases). CDR1 SGHTA and CDR2 FQGNSA come from the germline V gene. V lost 4 bases and J 0 bases, leaving 12 bases between the germline ends. The CDR3 is 15 residues long. The CDR3 DNA reads as TGTGCCAGCAGCTCCGACAGGACTCACCAAGAGACCCAGTACTTC. This sequence encodes CASSSDRTHQETQYF.

This clone was detected only once. The chain couples TRBV3-1 (or the pseudogene TRBV3-2) to TRBJ1-5; D is uncertain. Trimming stripped 1 base from V and 5 bases from J, with 6 bases between. This CDR3 is built from 13 residues. Per germline, CDR1 LGHDT and CDR2 YNNKEL (reference sequence). CDR3 coding DNA: TGTGCCAGCAGCCAAGTGGGGTATCAGCCCCAGCATTTT. It yields the protein CASSQVGYQPQHF.

The V call is TRBV7-9, the J call TRBJ2-3; TRBD1 agrees at 7 bases. CDR1 SEHNR and CDR2 FQNEAQ come from the germline V gene (reference sequence). This CDR3 has 15 residues. V was clipped by 4 bases and J by 4 bases; unmatched bases: 8. Written as DNA, the CDR3 is TGTGCCAGCAGCTCTCAATGGGACAGATCAGATACGCAGTATTTT. Its protein is CASSSQWDRSDTQYF. Using reference TRBV7-9 and TRBJ2-3 for the parts outside the CDR3, the full variable domain is DTGVSQNPRHKITKRGQNVTFRCDPISEHNRLYWYRQTLGQGPEFLTYFQNEAQLEKSRLLSDRFSAERPKGSFSTLEIQRTEQGDSAMYLCASSSQWDRSDTQYFGPGTRLTVL.